These T cell receptor beta chains were read from a single sample in a study of breast tumors, draining lymph nodes, adjacent tissues. Via MiXCR, TCRdb re-called the multiplex PCR reads, giving one row per CDR3 protein. Found here are some 170,000 distinct CDR3 sequences, 33% of them singletons; the top ten hold more than 3.5%. The sequenced material came from axillary lymph node tissue. Every receptor here comes from a female donor with breast cancer. Some clones in this sample may be carry-over from other donors' samples. Each CDR3 is given with its conserved first and last residue. The D gene is left open where the match is weak. For some rows the clone size is stated as once, few or many, or as a class when expanded; others skip it.

many | TRBJ2-1 | TRBD2 | TRBV7-3 | CASSLGGVRDEQFF | TGTGCCAGCAGCTTAGGGGGGGTTAGGGATGAGCAGTTCTTC
many | TRBJ2-2 | TRBD2 | TRBV4-3 | CASSLVRAGGPNTGELFF | TGCGCCAGCAGCCTCGTTCGGGCGGGAGGGCCTAACACCGGGGAGCTGTTTTTT
NA | TRBJ1-6 | NA | TRBV6-6 | CASSYSDSSYNSPLHF | TGTGCCAGCAGTTACTCGGACAGCTCTTATAATTCACCCCTCCACTTT
NA | TRBJ1-5 | NA | TRBV24-1 | CATSEYGILNQPQHF | TGTGCCACCAGTGAGTACGGGATCCTCAATCAGCCCCAGCATTTT
many | TRBJ2-7 | NA | TRBV7-8 | CASSLENVYEQYF | TGTGCCAGCAGCTTGGAAAACGTCTACGAGCAGTACTTC
NA | TRBJ1-2 | TRBD1 | TRBV28 | CASRDSRANYGYTF | TGTGCCAGCCGGGACAGTCGAGCTAACTATGGCTACACCTTC
many | TRBJ2-1 | TRBD2 | TRBV19 | CASSIGGLAGGRATFF | TGTGCCAGTAGTATCGGTGGACTAGCGGGGGGACGAGCTACGTTCTTC
NA | TRBJ1-4 | NA | TRBV7-9 | CASSKADRRGEKLFF | TGTGCCAGCAGCAAGGCGGATAGAAGGGGTGAAAAACTGTTTTTT
NA | TRBJ1-5 | NA | TRBV20-1 | CSATEGRGGNQPQHF | TGCAGTGCCACCGAGGGGCGCGGGGGCAATCAGCCCCAGCATTTT
NA | TRBJ1-1 | NA | TRBV27 | CASRRQQGYEAFF | TGTGCCAGCAGACGCCAACAGGGCTATGAAGCTTTCTTT
NA | TRBJ2-7 | TRBD2 | TRBV10-3 | CAISEPGPISGSSYEQYF | TGTGCCATCAGTGAGCCTGGTCCTATTAGCGGGAGCTCTTACGAGCAGTACTTC
many | TRBJ2-1 | NA | TRBV20-1 | CSARGHLYNEQFF | TGCAGTGCTAGAGGACACCTCTACAATGAGCAGTTCTTC
once | TRBJ2-7 | NA | TRBV15 | CATSRDRGAYEQYF | TGTGCCACCAGCAGAGACAGGGGGGCCTACGAGCAGTACTTC